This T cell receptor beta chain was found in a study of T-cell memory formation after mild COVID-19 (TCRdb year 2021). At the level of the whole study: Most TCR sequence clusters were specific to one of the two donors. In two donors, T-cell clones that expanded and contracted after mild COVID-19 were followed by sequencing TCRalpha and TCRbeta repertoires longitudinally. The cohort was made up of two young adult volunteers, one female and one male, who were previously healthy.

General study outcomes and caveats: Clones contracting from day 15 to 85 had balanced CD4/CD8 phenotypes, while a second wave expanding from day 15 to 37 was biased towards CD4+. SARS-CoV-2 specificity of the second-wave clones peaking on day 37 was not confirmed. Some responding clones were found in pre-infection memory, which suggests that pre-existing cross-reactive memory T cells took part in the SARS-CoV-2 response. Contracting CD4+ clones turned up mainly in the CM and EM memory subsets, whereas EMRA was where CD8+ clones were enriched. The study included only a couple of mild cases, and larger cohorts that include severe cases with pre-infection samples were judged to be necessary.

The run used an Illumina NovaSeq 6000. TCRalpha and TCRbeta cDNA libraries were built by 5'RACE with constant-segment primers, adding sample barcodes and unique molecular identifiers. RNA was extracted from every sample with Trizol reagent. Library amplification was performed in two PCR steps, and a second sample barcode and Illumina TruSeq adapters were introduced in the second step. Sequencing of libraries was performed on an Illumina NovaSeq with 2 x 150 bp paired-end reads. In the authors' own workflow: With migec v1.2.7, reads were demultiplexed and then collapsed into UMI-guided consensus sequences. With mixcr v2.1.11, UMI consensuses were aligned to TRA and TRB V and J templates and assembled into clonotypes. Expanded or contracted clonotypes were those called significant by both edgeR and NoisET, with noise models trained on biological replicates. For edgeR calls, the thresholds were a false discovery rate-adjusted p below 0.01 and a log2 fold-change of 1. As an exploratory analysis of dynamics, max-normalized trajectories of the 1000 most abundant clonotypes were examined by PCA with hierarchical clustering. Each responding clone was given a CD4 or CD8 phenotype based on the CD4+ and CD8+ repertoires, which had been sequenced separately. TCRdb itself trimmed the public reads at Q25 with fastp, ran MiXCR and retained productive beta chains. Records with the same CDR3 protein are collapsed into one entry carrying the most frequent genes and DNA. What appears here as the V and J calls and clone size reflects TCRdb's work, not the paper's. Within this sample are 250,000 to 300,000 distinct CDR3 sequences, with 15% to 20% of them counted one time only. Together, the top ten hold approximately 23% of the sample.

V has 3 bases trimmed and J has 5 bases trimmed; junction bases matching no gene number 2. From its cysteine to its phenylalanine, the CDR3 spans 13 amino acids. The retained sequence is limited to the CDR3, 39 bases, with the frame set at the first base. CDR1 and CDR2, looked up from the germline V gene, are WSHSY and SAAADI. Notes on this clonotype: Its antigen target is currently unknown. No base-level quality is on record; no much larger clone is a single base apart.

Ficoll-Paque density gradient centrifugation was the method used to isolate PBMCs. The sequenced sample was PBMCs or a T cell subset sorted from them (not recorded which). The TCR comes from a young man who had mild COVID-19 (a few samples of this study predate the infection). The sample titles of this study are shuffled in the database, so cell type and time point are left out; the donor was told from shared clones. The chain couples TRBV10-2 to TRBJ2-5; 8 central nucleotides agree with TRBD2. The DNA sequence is TGCGCCAGCAGTGAACGGGGGGGTGAGACCCAGTACTTC. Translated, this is CASSERGGETQYF.